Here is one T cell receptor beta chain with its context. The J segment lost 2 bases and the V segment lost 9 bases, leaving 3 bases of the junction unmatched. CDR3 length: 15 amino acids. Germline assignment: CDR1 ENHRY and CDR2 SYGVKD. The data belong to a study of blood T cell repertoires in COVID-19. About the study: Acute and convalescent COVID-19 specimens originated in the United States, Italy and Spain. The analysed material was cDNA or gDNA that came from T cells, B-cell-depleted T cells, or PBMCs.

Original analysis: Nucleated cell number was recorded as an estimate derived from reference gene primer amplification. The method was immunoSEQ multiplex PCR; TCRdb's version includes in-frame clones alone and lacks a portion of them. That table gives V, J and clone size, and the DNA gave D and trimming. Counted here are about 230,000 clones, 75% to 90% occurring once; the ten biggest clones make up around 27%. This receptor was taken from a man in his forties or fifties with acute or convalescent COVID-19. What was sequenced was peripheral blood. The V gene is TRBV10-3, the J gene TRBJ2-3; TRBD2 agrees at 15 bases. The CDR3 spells CAMGTSGRLTDTQYF. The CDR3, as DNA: TGTGCCATGGGGACTAGCGGGAGGCTCACAGATACGCAGTATTTT.